This T cell receptor (beta chain) was documented in a study of T cell repertoires in cytomegalovirus infection. The CDR3 length is 17 residues. Germline CDR1 and CDR2: MGHRA and YSYEKL. Unmatched junction bases numbered 6, after V lost 0 bases and J lost 4 bases. TCRdb used MiXCR to reprocess the reads, holding one entry per CDR3 protein. The sample has 900,000 to 950,000 distinct CDR3 sequences; roughly 30% are singletons. This clonotype turned up a few times. Its matching antigen is unknown. This clonotype was sampled from a human donor in good health (CMV status not recorded). Some clones in this sample may be carry-over from other donors' samples. Source: cultured CD8+ T cells from PBMCs, taken from culture after CMV antigen stimulation. This chain connects TRBV4-1 to TRBJ1-2, with 12 bases lining up with TRBD1. CDR3 coding DNA: TGCGCCAGCAGCCAAGATACGGGGGACAGGGGGCTCTATGGCTACACCTTC. Translation gives CASSQDTGDRGLYGYTF.